These 3 T cell receptor beta chains were sequenced from one sample in a study of blood T cell repertoires in COVID-19. Sequencing was performed with immunoSEQ multiplex PCR; in TCRdb, only in-frame clones are kept and a portion is missing. This table holds 210,000 or so clones, approximately 91% found once. Sequencing was performed on peripheral blood. Receptors originate from a woman between 40 and 55 years old with acute or convalescent COVID-19.

This chain connects TRBV7-9 to TRBJ2-2; TRBD2 matches 8 bases. CDR3 length: 19 amino acids. Germline V gene lookup returns CDR1 SEHNR and CDR2 FQNEAQ (reference sequence). The junction had 20 bases not matched to a gene; V was cut back by 7 bases and J by 4 bases. In DNA, the CDR3 is TGTGCCAGCACTAATATCAGTGGGCTAGCGGGTTCCCCCACCGGGGAGCTGTTTTTT. This translates into CASTNISGLAGSPTGELFF.

V is TRBV2 and J is TRBJ1-2; no reliable D call. Trimming stripped 0 bases from V and 2 bases from J, with 7 bases between. From germline, CDR1 is SNHLY and CDR2 FYNNEI. The CDR3 contains 14 residues. This CDR3 is CASSEARLNYGYTF. CDR3 sequence (DNA): TGTGCCAGCAGTGAAGCGCGCTTAAACTATGGCTACACCTTC.

V and J are TRBV11-2 and TRBJ1-1, with a tentative D call TRBD1 (6 bases). The CDR3 totals 15 residues. Germline V CDR1 and CDR2: SGHAT, FQNNGV. Trimming removed 3 bases from V and 1 base from J, with 12 bases in between. The CDR3 spells CASSLDSYSNTEAFF. The CDR3 bases are TGTGCCAGCAGCTTGGACAGTTACTCGAACACTGAAGCTTTCTTT.